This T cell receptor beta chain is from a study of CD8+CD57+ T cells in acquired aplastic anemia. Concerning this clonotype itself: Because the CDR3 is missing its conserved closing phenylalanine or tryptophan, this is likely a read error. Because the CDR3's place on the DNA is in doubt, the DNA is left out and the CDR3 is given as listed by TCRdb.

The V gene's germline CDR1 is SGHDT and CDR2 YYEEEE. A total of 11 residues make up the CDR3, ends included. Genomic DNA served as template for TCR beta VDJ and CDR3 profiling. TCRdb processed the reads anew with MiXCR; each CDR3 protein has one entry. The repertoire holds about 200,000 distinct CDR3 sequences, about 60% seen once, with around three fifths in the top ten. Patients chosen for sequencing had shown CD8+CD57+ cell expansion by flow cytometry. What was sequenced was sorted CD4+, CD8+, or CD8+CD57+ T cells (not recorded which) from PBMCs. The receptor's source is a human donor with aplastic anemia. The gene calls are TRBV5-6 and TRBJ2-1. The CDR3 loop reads CASSYRNEQTL.